One sample yielded the 15 T cell receptor beta chains listed below, sequenced in a study of early T cells in non-severe SARS-CoV-2 infection. TCRdb itself ran the 5' RACE reads through MiXCR, one entry per CDR3 protein. Altogether around 77,000 distinct CDR3 sequences are present, 10% being singletons, with the ten largest covering 7.6%. The sample was whole blood, taken at baseline. These receptors were collected from an adult who was a healthcare worker with PCR-confirmed SARS-CoV-2 infection or an uninfected control (not recorded which).

The table lists this clonotype with a few counts. The chain has TRBV10-3 and TRBJ2-1, with D unresolved. Germline CDR1 is ENHRY and CDR2 is SYGVKD. V was cut by 6 bases and J by 9 bases, with 18 bases left in between. The CDR3 consists of 14 residues. The CDR3 bases are TGTGCCATCAGCGAAAACCAGATCCGCGGTGAGCAGTTCTTC. This gives the protein CAISENQIRGEQFF.

This chain joins TRBV6-2 or TRBV6-3 and TRBJ1-6, with TRBD1 matching 9 bases. V trimming: 5 bases; J trimming: 1 base; junction bases outside the gene matches: 9. CDR1 MNHEY and CDR2 SVGEGT come from the germline V gene. The CDR3 is 18 residues long. The CDR3 sequence: CASSDGQGSRSYNSPLHF. The CDR3 DNA reads as TGTGCCAGCAGTGACGGACAGGGGAGCAGGTCCTATAATTCACCCCTCCACTTT.

V and J are TRBV15 and TRBJ2-7; TRBD1 is a possible D gene (5 bases). V shed 0 bases and J shed 7 bases, with 31 bases lying between them. Germline values: CDR1 LNHNV, CDR2 YYDKDF (reference sequence). This CDR3 region has 20 residues. The CDR3 bases are TGTGCCACCAGCAGAGATGCAGGAATCATAGGACAAGGGTACGAAATGGAGCAGTACTTC. It translates to CATSRDAGIIGQGYEMEQYF. Complete variable domain (other parts from reference TRBV15 and TRBJ2-7): DAMVIQNPRYQVTQFGKPVTLSCSQTLNHNVMYWYQQKSSQAPKLLFHYYDKDFNNEADTPDNFQSRRPNTSFCFLDIRSPGLGDTAMYLCATSRDAGIIGQGYEMEQYFGPGTRLTVT.

This clonotype was counted between two and nine times. The chain joins TRBV2 to TRBJ1-1; D remains unclear. CDR1 is SNHLY and CDR2 is FYNNEI in the germline V gene. Trimming took 4 bases from V and 1 from J, leaving 7 bases between them. The CDR3 runs to 13 residues. CDR3 DNA: TGTGCCAGCAGTGGTTCCGGGAACACTGAAGCTTTCTTT. It encodes CASSGSGNTEAFF.

This clonotype was counted between two and nine times. J is TRBJ2-1 and V is TRBV2; no clear D. There are 12 residues in the CDR3. V was clipped by 7 bases and J by 5 bases, with 9 bases between them. Looked up from germline, CDR1 is SNHLY and CDR2 is FYNNEI. CDR3 DNA: TGTGCCAGCACCCTGACACACAATGAGCAGTTCTTC. Translated: CASTLTHNEQFF.

The chain recombines TRBV2 with TRBJ1-6; the D is unclear. The CDR3 has 12 residues. With 6 bases removed from V and 7 bases from J, the gap between germline ends came to 7 bases. Germline CDR1 is SNHLY and CDR2 is FYNNEI. The CDR3 sequence: CASRVGNSPLHF. CDR3 bases: TGTGCCAGCAGGGTTGGGAATTCACCCCTCCACTTT.

This clonotype was detected ten times or more. This chain joins TRBV10-2 and TRBJ2-4, with D possibly being TRBD2 (5 bases). The V and J ends lost 4 bases and 6 bases respectively, with 13 bases between them. The CDR3 contains 14 residues. Germline values: CDR1 WSHSY, CDR2 SAAADI. CDR3 sequence: CASSAGESTNIQYF. The CDR3 region has the DNA TGCGCCAGCAGTGCTGGGGAGAGCACAAACATTCAGTACTTC.

This chain links TRBV7-2 with TRBJ1-3; D not certain. V gave up 1 base and J gave up 3 bases, with 19 bases separating them. Germline V CDR1 and CDR2: SGHTA, FQGNSA. This CDR3 is built from 18 residues. CDR3 DNA sequence: TGTGCCAGCAGCTTAGTGGCCCCGGGGAGAAGGAATGGAAACACCATATATTTT. Translated: CASSLVAPGRRNGNTIYF. Variable domain in full (rest from reference TRBV7-2 and TRBJ1-3): GAGVSQSPSNKVTEKGKDVELRCDPISGHTALYWYRQSLGQGLEFLIYFQGNSAPDKSGLPSDRFSAERTGGSVSTLTIQRTQQEDSAVYLCASSLVAPGRRNGNTIYFGEGSWLTVV.

The chain uses TRBV2 and TRBJ1-2; unclear D gene. The ends were cut back, 3 bases at V and 3 bases at J, with 8 bases in the middle. Germline CDR1 SNHLY, CDR2 FYNNEI. The CDR3 length is 13 residues. The CDR3 nucleotides are TGTGCCAGCAGTGACTCGGCCCACTATGGCTACACCTTC. Translation: CASSDSAHYGYTF. Combining the CDR3 with reference TRBV2 and TRBJ1-2 gives the whole variable domain EPEVTQTPSHQVTQMGQEVILRCVPISNHLYFYWYRQILGQKVEFLVSFYNNEISEKSEIFDDQFSVERPDGSNFTLKIRSTKLEDSAMYFCASSDSAHYGYTFGSGTRLTVV.

This clonotype was seen ten or more times. The chain uses TRBV7-2 and TRBJ2-1, with D possibly matching TRBD2 (6 bases). Germline V gene lookup returns CDR1 SGHTA and CDR2 FQGNSA. The CDR3 has 13 amino acids. V dropped 0 bases and J dropped 7 bases, with 7 bases sitting between them. The CDR3 loop is CASSLAGGNEQFF. CDR3 nucleotide sequence: TGTGCCAGCAGCTTAGCGGGGGGTAATGAGCAGTTCTTC.

There are many counts of this clonotype. CDR3 coding DNA: TGTGCCAGCAGCTTTCGGGAGGGCCGACAGGCTTTCTTT. Residues: CASSFREGRQAFF. The chain is built from TRBV7-9 and TRBJ1-1; D is possibly TRBD1 (5 bases). The CDR3 contains 13 residues. From germline, CDR1 is SEHNR and CDR2 FQNEAQ (reference sequence). V dropped 3 bases and J dropped 11 bases, with 16 bases sitting between them.

This clonotype was counted ten times or more. The rearrangement links TRBV5-1 to TRBJ2-4; D gene uncertain. CDR1 SGHRS and CDR2 YFSETQ come from the germline V gene. The CDR3 runs 12 residues. V shed 4 bases and J shed 5 bases, with 7 bases lying between them. The CDR3 sequence: CASSPEQNIQYF. The DNA of the CDR3 is TGCGCCAGCAGCCCGGAACAAAACATTCAGTACTTC.

The table lists this clonotype with many counts. The chain links TRBV5-1 to TRBJ2-3; a weak D match, TRBD2 (6 bases). The germline V and J ends were trimmed by 4 bases and 5 bases, with 11 bases remaining between them. Germline CDR1 is SGHRS and CDR2 is YFSETQ. The CDR3 runs 13 residues. Written as DNA, the CDR3 is TGCGCCAGCAGCCCGGGGGAACAAGATACGCAGTATTTT. Translation: CASSPGEQDTQYF.

This clonotype was found a few times. V gene TRBV20-1 combines with J gene TRBJ2-7; 7 bases are shared with TRBD2. There are 14 residues in the CDR3. Germline assignment: CDR1 DFQATT and CDR2 SNEGSKA (reference sequence). The junction had 10 bases not matched to a gene; V was cut back by 6 bases and J by 2 bases. CDR3 bases: TGCAGTGCAAGGGAGGCTAGCGGCACCTACGAGCAGTACTTC. Residues: CSAREASGTYEQYF.

The chain joins TRBV11-3 to TRBJ2-3; 10 positions agree with TRBD1. Germline V gene lookup returns CDR1 SGHNT and CDR2 YENEEA. After removal of 5 bases from V and 4 bases from J, the junction contained 9 bases not matched to a gene. This CDR3 has 16 residues. The CDR3 here is CASSRVRDRGPDTQYF. CDR3 in DNA: TGTGCCAGCAGCCGAGTACGGGACAGGGGCCCAGATACGCAGTATTTT.